Included here is one T cell receptor (beta chain) sequence, with context. Its antigen is unknown. The data were taken from a study of shared clonotypes between healthy human individuals. Study-level information: The study drew on a couple of women and a few men aged 18 to 49 as donors.

Produced via immunoSEQ multiplex PCR; TCRdb's table is partial and in-frame only. The sample records roughly 700,000 clones, roughly 70% being singletons. Points from the study as a whole: Memory subsets generally showed lower estimated richness than naive subsets.

V lost 3 bases and J lost 3; bases outside the gene matches: 11. CDR3 length equals 18 residues. The germline V gene has CDR1 SGHRS and CDR2 YFSETQ. The V and J genes are TRBV5-1 and TRBJ2-1; the match to TRBD2 covers 11 bases. This TCR was recovered from a woman aged 25 to 39 in good health. The specimen was memory CD4+ T cells sorted from blood. Subset specified: CD45RA-negative fraction. This CDR3 is CASSSLPSLAGDYNEQFF. The CDR3 DNA sequence: TGCGCCAGCAGCTCCCTCCCTTCACTAGCGGGGGACTACAATGAGCAGTTCTTC.